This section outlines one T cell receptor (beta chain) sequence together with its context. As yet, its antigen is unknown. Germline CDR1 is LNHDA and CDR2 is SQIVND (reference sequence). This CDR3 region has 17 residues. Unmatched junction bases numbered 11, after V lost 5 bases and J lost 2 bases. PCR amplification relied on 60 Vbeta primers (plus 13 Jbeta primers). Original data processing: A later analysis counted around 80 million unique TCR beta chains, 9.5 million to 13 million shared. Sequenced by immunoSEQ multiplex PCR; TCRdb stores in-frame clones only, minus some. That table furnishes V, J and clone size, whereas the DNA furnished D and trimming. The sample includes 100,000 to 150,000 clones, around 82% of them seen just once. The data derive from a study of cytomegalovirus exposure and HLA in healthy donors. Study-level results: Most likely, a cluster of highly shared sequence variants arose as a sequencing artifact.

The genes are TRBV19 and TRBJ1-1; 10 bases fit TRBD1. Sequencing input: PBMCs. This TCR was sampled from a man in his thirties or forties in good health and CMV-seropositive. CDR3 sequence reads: CASSSPGTGDFNTEAFF. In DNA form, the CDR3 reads TGTGCCAGTAGTTCCCCGGGGACAGGGGATTTCAACACTGAAGCTTTCTTT.